This T cell receptor (beta chain) was found in a study of CD8 T cells in ankylosing spondylitis. Study-level findings and limits: Ankylosing spondylitis blood seemed to carry a telltale TCR beta motif made of eight or nine highly homologous variants.

TCRdb reprocessed the 5' RACE reads with MiXCR, giving one entry per CDR3 protein. Of about 300,000 distinct CDR3 sequences detected, less than 25% appear once; the ten largest clones hold under 4%. With regard to this clonotype: Its antigen is undetermined.

Germline V gene lookup returns CDR1 MNHEY and CDR2 SVGAGI. This CDR3 region has 14 residues. The J segment lost 2 bases and the V segment lost 4 bases, leaving 5 bases of the junction unmatched. The specimen sequenced was blood, either unsorted or a sorted T cell fraction (not recorded which). This sequence was found in a female donor with ankylosing spondylitis or in good health (not recorded which). This sequence joins TRBV6-5 and TRBJ2-7, with 7 positions matching TRBD1. CDR3 sequence: CASSFRQGTYEQYF. Written as DNA, the CDR3 is TGTGCCAGCAGTTTTCGACAGGGAACCTACGAGCAGTACTTC.